This T cell receptor (beta chain) was identified during a study of blood T cell repertoires in COVID-19. Data came from immunoSEQ multiplex PCR; TCRdb stores just in-frame clones and leaves some out. This table holds around 200,000 clones, less than 90% found once. Deletions cut 5 bases from V and 5 bases from J, with 20 bases between. Germline CDR1 is SGHRS and CDR2 is YFSETQ. The CDR3 extends over 15 amino acids. The rearrangement uses TRBV5-1 and TRBJ2-7, with D tentatively TRBD1 (6 bases). The sample consisted of peripheral blood. The clonotype originates from a man between 40 and 49 years old with acute or convalescent COVID-19. The CDR3 here is CASSSIQGTVDEQYF. The CDR3 bases are TGCGCCAGCAGTTCTATACAGGGAACCGTTGACGAGCAGTACTTC.